The 17 T cell receptor beta chains given below trace back to one sample, sequenced in a study of identical twins. Via MiXCR, TCRdb re-called the 5' RACE reads, giving one row per CDR3 protein. This sample carries some 590,000 distinct CDR3 sequences, over 8.5% of them seen once, and the ten largest clones take approximately 3%. Another study also made use of these data, one on yellow fever vaccine responses in identical twins.

The sample taken for sequencing was PBMCs. The receptors come from a woman aged 18-29 years in good health.

This clonotype showed up just a few times. The chain carries TRBV5-1 and TRBJ2-5; 10 bases fit TRBD2. The CDR3 is 17 residues long. Germline lookup yields CDR1 SGHRS and CDR2 YFSETQ. With V trimmed by 1 base and J by 3 bases, 9 bases remained unmatched. For the CDR3, the DNA is TGCGCCAGCAGCTTGCGCAGCGGGGGGGCCGGGGAAGAGACCCAGTACTTC. Protein: CASSLRSGGAGEETQYF.

The chain carries TRBV7-2 and TRBJ2-4; D may be TRBD1 or TRBD2 (5 bases each). The length of the CDR3 is 14 residues. CDR1 and CDR2 from the germline V gene are SGHTA and FQGNSA. V was trimmed by 4 bases and J by 6 bases, leaving 13 bases between them. For the CDR3, the DNA is TGTGCCAGCAGCTCTCCCATGAGGGGAAACATTCAGTACTTC. It is translated as CASSSPMRGNIQYF.

CDR3 nucleotide sequence: TGTGCCAGCAGCCTCAGTGTATCGAACACCGGGGAGCTGTTTTTT. It specifies CASSLSVSNTGELFF. V and J are TRBV11-1 and TRBJ2-2; the D is unclear. With 5 bases removed from V and 0 bases from J, the gap between germline ends came to 10 bases. Germline V gene data show CDR1 as SGHAT and CDR2 as FQDESV (reference sequence). There are 15 residues in the CDR3. Combining the CDR3 with reference TRBV11-1 and TRBJ2-2 gives the whole variable domain EAEVAQSPRYKITEKSQAVAFWCDPISGHATLYWYRQILGQGPELLVQFQDESVVDDSQLPKDRFSAERLKGVDSTLKIQPAELGDSAMYLCASSLSVSNTGELFFGEGSRLTVL.

This clonotype was picked up a small number of times. The rearrangement uses TRBV2 and TRBJ1-1; D is perhaps TRBD1 (6 bases). V lost 6 bases and J lost 5, with 13 bases in between. The CDR3 has 13 residues. Per germline, CDR1 SNHLY and CDR2 FYNNEI. In nucleotides, the CDR3 is TGTGCCAGCAGGGAGAGAGGGGGGACTGAAGCTTTCTTT. It specifies CASRERGGTEAFF.

This clonotype turned up a few times. V and J are TRBV15 and TRBJ2-7, with a tentative D call TRBD2 (6 bases). CDR1 and CDR2 (germline): LNHNV, YYDKDF (reference sequence). The CDR3 has 14 amino acids. The V end lost 2 bases, the J end lost 3 bases, and 11 bases lay between the germline ends. CDR3 nucleotides: TGTGCCACCAGCAGATTAGGGGAGGTCTACGAGCAGTACTTC. Amino acid sequence: CATSRLGEVYEQYF.

CDR3 residues: CASSGLGTGKQYF. CDR3 coding DNA: TGTGCCAGCAGTGGTTTAGGGACAGGGAAGCAGTATTTT. This chain links TRBV25-1 with TRBJ2-3; TRBD1 matches 9 bases. The CDR3 runs 13 residues. Looked up from germline, CDR1 is MGHDK and CDR2 is SYGVNS. V lost 4 bases, J lost 11 bases, and 7 bases stayed unmatched.

This clonotype was seen ten or more times. The chain couples TRBV11-2 to TRBJ1-2, with unresolved D. This CDR3 is 14 amino acids long. With 0 bases removed from V and 4 bases from J, the gap between germline ends came to 9 bases. The V gene's germline CDR1 is SGHAT and CDR2 FQNNGV. The CDR3 reads CASSLEGFGYGYTF. In DNA, the CDR3 is TGTGCCAGCAGCTTAGAGGGTTTCGGCTATGGCTACACCTTC.

This clonotype was seen only a few times. This sequence joins TRBV7-2 and TRBJ2-2, with 12 bases matching TRBD2. V was pared by 4 bases and J by 5 bases, with 8 bases of the junction left unmatched. CDR1 is SGHTA, CDR2 FQGNSA, per germline. This CDR3 region has 17 residues. CDR3 DNA: TGTGCCAGCAGCTCAAGGCCACTAGCGGGGGGTACCGGGGAGCTGTTTTTT. This codes for CASSSRPLAGGTGELFF. The variable domain in full, completed from reference TRBV7-2 and TRBJ2-2, reads GAGVSQSPSNKVTEKGKDVELRCDPISGHTALYWYRQSLGQGLEFLIYFQGNSAPDKSGLPSDRFSAERTGGSVSTLTIQRTQQEDSAVYLCASSSRPLAGGTGELFFGEGSRLTVL.

This clonotype was detected ten times or more. The chain couples TRBV12-3 or TRBV12-4 to TRBJ1-5; 9 nucleotides match TRBD1. The CDR3 consists of 14 residues. The trim removed 3 bases at V and 5 bases at J, leaving 2 bases unmatched. The CDR3 region has the DNA TGTGCCAGCAGTTTTGGGACAGGGTATCAGCCCCAGCATTTT. It translates to CASSFGTGYQPQHF.

J is TRBJ2-1 and V is TRBV20-1; TRBD2 matches at 7 bases. There are 18 residues in the CDR3. Germline loops: CDR1 DFQATT, CDR2 SNEGSKA (reference sequence). After removal of 3 bases from V and 4 bases from J, the junction contained 18 bases not matched to a gene. CDR3: CSARALTSRLTIYNEQFF. The CDR3 DNA follows: TGCAGTGCTAGGGCCCTGACTAGCAGGTTGACCATATACAATGAGCAGTTCTTC.

This clonotype was found a few times. The CDR3 nucleotides are TGTGCCAGCAGCCTCATGGTGGGAGGGGGGGGCTACACCTTC. Amino acids: CASSLMVGGGGYTF. The rearrangement uses TRBV7-8 and TRBJ1-2; TRBD1 might be the D (6 bases). The CDR3 length is 14 residues. CDR1 and CDR2 (germline): SGHVS, FQNEAQ. The V and J ends lost 5 bases and 8 bases respectively, with 18 bases between them.

In DNA, the CDR3 is TGCAGTAGGAAGGGCTATGGCTACACCTTC. Its translation: CSRKGYGYTF. V usage is TRBV20-1 and J usage is TRBJ1-2; no reliable D call. Germline CDR1 is DFQATT and CDR2 is SNEGSKA (reference sequence). CDR3 length equals 10 residues. Trimming removed 8 bases at V and 4 bases at J, with 8 bases between.

This clonotype was detected only a few times. The chain uses TRBV5-1 and TRBJ2-5; 8 bases agree with TRBD2. Unmatched junction bases numbered 3, after V lost 0 bases and J lost 2 bases. The CDR3 consists of 15 residues. CDR1 and CDR2 from the germline V gene are SGHRS and YFSETQ. The CDR3 loop is CASSLGGTSQETQYF. DNA for the CDR3: TGCGCCAGCAGCTTGGGAGGGACTAGTCAAGAGACCCAGTACTTC.

The chain carries TRBV9 and TRBJ2-3; D might be TRBD1 (6 bases). Per germline, CDR1 SGDLS and CDR2 YYNGEE. The CDR3 is made up of 14 amino acids. V was pared by 3 bases and J by 1 base, with 9 bases between. DNA for the CDR3: TGTGCCAGCAGCGGACAGGCCCGCACAGATACGCAGTATTTT. This gives the protein CASSGQARTDTQYF.

This clonotype was observed a few times. V is TRBV9 and J is TRBJ1-2, with 8 bases aligning to TRBD1. V dropped 3 bases and J dropped 7; count of bases not matched to a gene: 11. There are 15 residues in the CDR3. The V gene's germline CDR1 is SGDLS and CDR2 YYNGEE. The CDR3 DNA is TGTGCCAGCAGCGCCGAAAGGACCGGGACAGGTGGCTACACCTTC. It translates to CASSAERTGTGGYTF. The whole variable domain, remainder taken from reference TRBV9 and TRBJ1-2, is DSGVTQTPKHLITATGQRVTLRCSPRSGDLSVYWYQQSLDQGLQFLIQYYNGEERAKGNILERFSAQQFPDLHSELNLSSLELGDSALYFCASSAERTGTGGYTFGSGTRLTVV.

This clonotype has at least ten counts. V gene TRBV27 combines with J gene TRBJ2-3, with TRBD1 identical over 7 bases. The CDR3 is 15 amino acids. CDR1 is MNHEY and CDR2 is SMNVEV in the germline V gene (reference sequence). J lost 0 bases, V lost 6 bases, and 6 bases had no gene match. CDR3 nucleotide sequence: TGTGCCAGCAGCGGGACAGCCCGAAGCACAGATACGCAGTATTTT. Translated, it gives CASSGTARSTDTQYF.

The CDR3 DNA follows: TGTGCCAGCACTCAGGGTTTTGGATCACCCCTCCACTTT. Translation gives CASTQGFGSPLHF. The V gene is TRBV27, the J gene TRBJ1-6, with D possibly matching TRBD1 (5 bases). CDR1 and CDR2 (germline): MNHEY, SMNVEV (reference sequence). CDR3 length equals 13 residues. The V end lost 7 bases, the J end lost 10 bases, and 14 bases lay between the germline ends.